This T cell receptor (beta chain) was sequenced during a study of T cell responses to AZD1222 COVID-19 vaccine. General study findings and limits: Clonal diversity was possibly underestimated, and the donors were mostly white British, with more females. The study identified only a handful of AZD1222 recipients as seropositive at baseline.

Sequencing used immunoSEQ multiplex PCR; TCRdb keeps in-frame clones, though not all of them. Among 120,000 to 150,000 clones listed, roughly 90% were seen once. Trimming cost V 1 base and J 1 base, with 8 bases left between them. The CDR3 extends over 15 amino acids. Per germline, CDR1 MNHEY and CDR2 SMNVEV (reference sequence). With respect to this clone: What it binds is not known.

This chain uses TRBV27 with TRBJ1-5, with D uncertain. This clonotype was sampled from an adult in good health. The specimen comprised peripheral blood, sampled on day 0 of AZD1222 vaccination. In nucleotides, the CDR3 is TGTGCCAGCAGTTTATTCAGCACGAGCAATCAGCCCCAGCATTTT. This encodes CASSLFSTSNQPQHF.